A single sample is the source of the 20 T cell receptor delta chains below, sequenced in a study of gamma-delta chains in newborns, infants, children. TCRdb re-processed the reads via CATT. There are about 7,500 delta-chain clones in the sample; around 2% occur only once, and approximately 10% lies in the top ten. The sequencing sample was made of blood. These receptors were taken from a child who was a newborn, infant or young child, either healthy, febrile or measles-vaccinated (not recorded which).

This clone is labeled as medium-sized. The rearrangement joins TRDV1 to TRDJ1; D gene uncertain. Per germline, CDR1 TSWWSYY and CDR2 QGS. Trimming removed 3 bases at V and 7 bases at J, with 15 bases between. This CDR3 comprises 14 residues. DNA of the CDR3: TGTGCTCTTGGGGACCCGCCCGCGTCGGTTAAACTCATCTTT. Protein sequence: CALGDPPASVKLIF.

This clone was seen more than once but under ten times. This may stem from a read error, because a much larger clone lies one nucleotide away. The J gene is TRDJ1, the V gene TRDV2, with D maybe TRDD2 (8 bases). The germline V gene has CDR1 GEAIGNYY and CDR2 EKD. The CDR3 length is 19 residues. CDR3 DNA: TGTGCCTGTGACACGGGTGGGCTTCCTACTGGGGACGGCACCGATAACCTCATCTTT. This encodes CACDTGGLPTGDGTDNLIF.

Comments on this clone: A far larger clone is off by one base, so a read error is likely. Additional DNA sequences in this sample encode the identical CDR3. The chain combines TRDV2 with TRDJ3, with 11 nucleotides matching TRDD3. The CDR3 consists of 20 residues. Germline CDR1 and CDR2: GEAIGNYY and EKD. After removal of 1 base from V and 0 bases from J, the junction contained 7 bases not matched to a gene. The CDR3: CACDTLLGDRSSWDTRQMFF. DNA of the CDR3: TGTGCCTGTGACACTTTACTGGGGGATAGGAGCTCCTGGGACACCCGACAGATGTTTTTC.

By sample fraction, this clone is large. At the DNA level, this CDR3 is encoded by other sequences in the same sample as well. The CDR3 sequence: CACDTVASSSSWDTRQMFF. CDR3 nucleotide sequence: TGTGCCTGTGACACCGTGGCGTCCTCAAGCTCCTGGGACACCCGACAGATGTTTTTC. This chain links TRDV2 with TRDJ3; D call uncertain. In germline, CDR1 is GEAIGNYY, CDR2 EKD. CDR3 length: 19 amino acids. Trimming pared 0 bases from V and 0 bases from J, leaving 14 bases between.

This clone occurred many times. A far larger clone is a single base away, which makes a read error likely. The J gene is TRDJ1, the V gene TRDV2; TRDD3 matches 9 bases. Trimming cost V 3 bases and J 3 bases; bases outside gene matches: 4. The CDR3 spans 14 residues. Germline loops: CDR1 GEAIGNYY, CDR2 EKD. This CDR3 is CACDVLGDADKLIF. CDR3 DNA: TGTGCCTGTGACGTACTGGGGGACGCCGATAAACTCATCTTT.

This clone was found a few times. The TCRdb record carries a much larger clone's protein, which differs from this DNA's translation at residue 10; a read error is the likely cause, and the protein listed here is the DNA translation. The chain uses TRDV2 and TRDJ3; TRDD3 aligns across 8 bases. V shed 2 bases and J 2 bases; nucleotides not matched to a gene: 7. Germline lookup yields CDR1 GEAIGNYY and CDR2 EKD. The CDR3 totals 18 residues. The CDR3 bases are TGTGCCTGTGACAAAGTACTGGGGGCCCCCTGGGACACCCGACAGATGTTTTTC. The encoded protein is CACDKVLGAPWDTRQMFF.

This clone was seen more than once but under ten times. Sequence at one end of the junction differs from germline and may be a read error. The DNA of the CDR3 is TGTGCCTGTGGCACCGTTGGGGTATACTCCTGGGACACCCGACAGATGTTTTTC. This codes for CACGTVGVYSWDTRQMFF. This chain uses TRDV2 with TRDJ3, with D maybe TRDD3 (5 bases). The germline CDR1 and CDR2 sequences are GEAIGNYY and EKD. The CDR3 length is 18 residues.

The table lists this clone with a few counts. The chain combines TRDV2 with TRDJ3; 11 nucleotides line up with TRDD3. CDR1 and CDR2 from the germline V gene are GEAIGNYY and EKD. The CDR3 consists of 18 residues. The V and J ends lost 1 base and 5 bases, in that order; junction bases with no gene match: 6. DNA for the CDR3: TGTGCCTGTGACACTGGGGGATACGCGGATCGGGACACCCGACAGATGTTTTTC. It yields the protein CACDTGGYADRDTRQMFF.

As for this clone: Translating this DNA gives a protein that differs at residue 3 from the TCRdb one, which belongs to a much larger clone; a read error is likely, and the protein shown is this translation. The same CDR3 also results from other DNA sequences found in this sample. DNA of the CDR3: TGTGCCCGTGAAGGGTGTGGAGGCTGGGGGACCGCGTACACCGATAAACTCATCTTT. Its translation is CAREGCGGWGTAYTDKLIF. The chain employs TRDV2 and TRDJ1; 8 bases agree with TRDD3. The germline V gene has CDR1 GEAIGNYY and CDR2 EKD. The CDR3 length is 19 residues.

For this clone: This sequence may be a read error, since a much larger clone differs from it by one base. The chain has TRDV2 and TRDJ2; D unclear. The CDR3 is 16 residues long. V lost 3 bases and J 2 bases, leaving 15 bases between the germline ends. Looked up from germline, CDR1 is GEAIGNYY and CDR2 is EKD. In nucleotides, the CDR3 is TGTGCCTGTGACCCTGTACAGAGTCCCTTGACAGCACAACTCTTCTTT. This sequence encodes CACDPVQSPLTAQLFF.

This clone was picked up a small number of times. The listed TCRdb protein conflicts with the DNA translation at residue 10, and the protein shown is translated directly from the DNA. The V call is TRDV2, the J call TRDJ3; TRDD3 aligns across 10 bases. V lost 0 bases and J lost 0; bases outside the gene matches: 4. The germline gives CDR1 GEAIGNYY, CDR2 EKD. The CDR3 totals 19 residues. Here the CDR3 reads CACDTGGIRISWDTRQMFF. The CDR3 coding sequence is TGTGCCTGTGACACCGGGGGGATACGGATCTCCTGGGACACCCGACAGATGTTTTTC.

This clone was detected a few times. The likely explanation is a read error, given a far larger clone one base away. The identical CDR3 is also encoded by other nucleotide sequences in the sample. The V and J genes are TRDV2 and TRDJ1; D possibly corresponds to TRDD3 (5 bases). V dropped 0 bases and J dropped 3 bases, with 10 bases sitting between them. This CDR3 spans 14 amino acids. CDR1 and CDR2 (germline): GEAIGNYY, EKD. The DNA for the CDR3 is TGTGCCTGTGACACCTGGGGTATACCCGATAAACTCATCTTT. This sequence encodes CACDTWGIPDKLIF.

Concerning this clone itself: A read error may explain this, as a much larger clone is one base away. J is TRDJ1 and V is TRDV2; 8 nucleotides align to TRDD3. V was pared by 1 base and J by 0 bases, with 12 bases of the junction left unmatched. The CDR3 has 18 residues. Germline V gene lookup returns CDR1 GEAIGNYY and CDR2 EKD. In DNA, the CDR3 is TGTGCCTGTGACACGGTTAACTGGGGGCCATCCCACACCGATAAACTCATCTTT. This codes for CACDTVNWGPSHTDKLIF.

This clone is categorized as medium-sized (0.01 to 0.1%). Other DNA variants within this sample encode the same CDR3. The V call is TRDV1, the J call TRDJ1; TRDD3 matches 11 bases. V trimming: 0 bases; J trimming: 0 bases; junction bases outside the gene matches: 18. CDR1 and CDR2 (germline): TSWWSYY, QGS. The CDR3 has 22 residues. The CDR3 here is CALGELQRYLGDTRMYTDKLIF. The CDR3 DNA reads TGTGCTCTTGGGGAACTCCAGAGATACCTGGGGGATACACGGATGTACACCGATAAACTCATCTTT.

This clone was recorded a few times. This may come from a read error, since a much larger clone is one base off. Other DNA sequences within the sample encode an identical CDR3. The gene calls are TRDV2 and TRDJ1; no firm D call. Trimming removed 3 bases at V and 0 bases at J, with 16 bases between. The CDR3 runs 16 residues. Germline lookup yields CDR1 GEAIGNYY and CDR2 EKD. The CDR3 protein is CACDPMEGLYTDKLIF. DNA for the CDR3: TGTGCCTGTGACCCGATGGAGGGACTGTACACCGATAAACTCATCTTT.

A note on this clone: The protein that TCRdb holds for this DNA derives from a much larger clone and differs from the translated DNA at residue 15, which likely indicates a read error; the protein shown here is translated from the DNA. This chain links TRDV2 with TRDJ3; TRDD3 is a possible D gene (5 bases). This CDR3 comprises 18 residues. Germline lookup yields CDR1 GEAIGNYY and CDR2 EKD. The CDR3 protein is CACDTGEARSWDTRRMFF. In DNA form, the CDR3 reads TGTGCCTGTGACACCGGGGAGGCTCGCTCCTGGGACACCCGACGGATGTTTTTC.

Relative to its sample, this clone is medium-sized. Other DNA sequences in the same sample also yield this CDR3. The chain combines TRDV2 with TRDJ3; TRDD3 agrees at 13 bases. The CDR3 covers 21 residues. From germline, CDR1 is GEAIGNYY and CDR2 EKD. The junction had 9 bases not matched to a gene; V was cut back by 2 bases and J by 0 bases. This chain's CDR3 is CACDRLGDTHTSSWDTRQMFF. In nucleotides, the CDR3 is TGTGCCTGTGACAGACTGGGGGATACGCATACAAGCTCCTGGGACACCCGACAGATGTTTTTC.

This clone was counted only a few times. TCRdb has a much larger clone's protein, which differs at residue 14 from the translation of this DNA, likely because of a read error; what is shown is the protein translated from the DNA. J is TRDJ2 and V is TRDV2, with 13 bases that match TRDD3. The CDR3 spans 17 residues. Germline V CDR1 and CDR2: GEAIGNYY, EKD. The CDR3 loop reads CACDILGDTALTARLFF. The DNA of the CDR3 is TGTGCCTGTGACATACTGGGGGATACGGCTTTGACAGCACGACTCTTCTTT.

In this sample, this clone turned up a few times. A far larger clone is one nucleotide away, so this likely arose from a read error. The same CDR3 also results from other DNA sequences found in this sample. The chain is built from TRDV2 and TRDJ3; TRDD3 matches at 9 bases. Germline lookup yields CDR1 GEAIGNYY and CDR2 EKD. The CDR3 loop spans 18 amino acids. The CDR3 sequence: CACDKILGDSWDTRQMFF. As DNA, the CDR3 is TGTGCCTGCGACAAAATACTGGGGGACTCCTGGGACACCCGACAGATGTTTTTC.

To note about this clone: A much larger clonotype is one base distant, so this may be a read error. Other DNA sequences of this sample code for an identical CDR3. The genes are TRDV2 and TRDJ3; no reliable D call. The CDR3 length is 14 residues. In germline, CDR1 is GEAIGNYY, CDR2 EKD. The CDR3 loop is CACDARTGPRQMFF. The DNA for the CDR3 is TGCGCCTGTGACGCTCGTACGGGGCCCCGACAGATGTTTTTC.